This TCR beta chain emerged from a study of T-cell reconstitution after alpha-beta-depleted transplantation in children. During its preparation, the TCRbeta library received unique molecular identifiers. TCRdb reprocessed the PCR reads via MiXCR and lists one record per CDR3 protein. The table has roughly 23,000 distinct CDR3 sequences, approximately 11% seen once. At least ten counts were recorded for this clonotype. The CDR3 totals 14 residues. Trimming stripped 5 bases from V and 4 bases from J, with 11 bases between. The germline V gene has CDR1 SGHTA and CDR2 FQGTGA. The sample in question was PBMCs from the stem cell graft donor, obtained from the stem cell graft. The sequence was collected from a human donor who donated a stem cell graft to a child with chronic granulomatous disease. This chain uses TRBV7-3 with TRBJ2-2; the D is unclear. DNA for the CDR3: TGTGCCAGCAGCCCAGGCATTGCCACCGGGGAGCTGTTTTTT. Amino acids: CASSPGIATGELFF.